Following are 18 T cell receptor beta chains from one sample sequenced in a study of T cells expressing NK-cell markers. With the 5' RACE reads reprocessed, TCRdb shows one record per CDR3 protein and no DNA. In total, the table holds roughly 180,000 distinct CDR3 sequences. The source material was blood T cells: a sorted CD56 or NKG2C T cell subset, CD4+ or CD8+ T cells, or bulk PBMC T cells (not recorded which). These receptors all come from a man aged 18-69 years in good health.

This chain joins TRBV5-6 and TRBJ2-7. CDR3 length: 13 amino acids. Looked up from germline, CDR1 is SGHDT and CDR2 is YYEEEE. This CDR3 reads CASSLFGTYEQYF.

This chain links TRBV6-2 or TRBV6-3 with TRBJ2-5; TCRdb outputs TRBD1, but without DNA this stays unchecked. CDR1 MNHEY and CDR2 SVGEGT come from the germline V gene. This CDR3 comprises 13 residues. CDR3 sequence: CASSYSSPWGQYF.

V usage is TRBV6-4 and J usage is TRBJ2-3; TCRdb gives TRBD2 as the D gene, but with no DNA this cannot be confirmed. From germline, CDR1 is MRHNA and CDR2 SNTAGT. CDR3 length equals 15 residues. The CDR3 protein is CASSQTSGGSHTQYF.

The chain employs TRBV2 and TRBJ2-1; TCRdb names TRBD1, which stays unverified in the absence of DNA. The CDR3 is made up of 14 amino acids. Germline V gene data show CDR1 as SNHLY and CDR2 as FYNNEI. The chain's CDR3 is CASQVLTGDNEQFF.

This chain connects TRBV20-1 to TRBJ2-1; TCRdb selects TRBD2, and the lack of DNA leaves this call unchecked. This CDR3 has 15 residues. Germline values: CDR1 DFQATT, CDR2 SNEGSKA (reference sequence). This chain's CDR3 is CSPQGSGGLWYEQFF.

The chain combines TRBV15 with TRBJ1-4; TCRdb proposes TRBD1, but this gene call is untestable without DNA. Germline V gives CDR1 LNHNV, CDR2 YYDKDF (reference sequence). The CDR3 contains 14 residues. CDR3 sequence reads: CATRMDRENEKLFF.

The chain combines TRBV19 with TRBJ2-7. This CDR3 has 15 residues. Germline V CDR1 and CDR2: LNHDA, SQIVND (reference sequence). The CDR3 spells CASSNQPGDLYEQYF.

The genes are TRBV9 and TRBJ2-1; the D gene TCRdb calls, TRBD1, cannot be checked with no DNA. This CDR3 is built from 12 residues. The germline CDR1 and CDR2 sequences are SGDLS and YYNGEE. The CDR3 loop is CASSVGGPEQFF.

The chain has TRBV6-1 and TRBJ2-3; the D gene TCRdb calls, TRBD2, cannot be checked with no DNA. CDR3 length: 16 residues. Looked up from germline, CDR1 is MNHNS and CDR2 is SASEGT. CDR3 residues: CASSEALWTSDDTQYF.

The rearrangement links TRBV19 to TRBJ1-1; as DNA is missing, the TRBD1 call by TCRdb cannot be tested. Germline CDR1 reads LNHDA; CDR2 reads SQIVND (reference sequence). This CDR3 comprises 15 residues. The CDR3 loop reads CASSPGTGGGTEAFF.

The chain carries TRBV6-2 or TRBV6-3 and TRBJ2-7; TCRdb reports TRBD2, a call that lacks DNA to check it against. CDR1 is MNHEY and CDR2 is SVGEGT in the germline V gene. The CDR3 is 12 amino acids. The CDR3 here is CASSAGYHEQYF.

This chain links TRBV14 with TRBJ2-5; the D gene TCRdb calls, TRBD1, cannot be checked with no DNA. Per germline, CDR1 SGHDN and CDR2 FVKESK. The CDR3 has 16 amino acids. Here the CDR3 reads CASSQDPDRGSQTQYF.

The chain joins TRBV7-7 to TRBJ1-2; the D gene TCRdb calls, TRBD1, cannot be checked with no DNA. CDR3 length: 12 amino acids. Germline V gene sequence: CDR1 SSHAT, CDR2 FNYEAQ (reference sequence). The CDR3 reads CASSPPDRSYTF.

J is TRBJ2-1 and V is TRBV19; the D call from TCRdb, TRBD2, cannot be confirmed without DNA. This CDR3 spans 15 amino acids. Germline V gives CDR1 LNHDA, CDR2 SQIVND (reference sequence). The CDR3 protein is CASSVLAGTRNEQFF.

The chain uses TRBV12-3 or TRBV12-4 and TRBJ2-5; as DNA is missing, the TRBD1 call by TCRdb cannot be tested. The CDR3 totals 14 residues. CDR3 region: CASTKTGGWETQYF.

The chain joins TRBV12-3 or TRBV12-4 to TRBJ2-7; TCRdb indicates TRBD1, and absent DNA this call remains unverified. The CDR3 is 16 amino acids. CDR3 sequence: CASSLVVGTGYYEQYF.

The chain links TRBV3-1 to TRBJ1-2; TCRdb names TRBD1, which stays unverified in the absence of DNA. The CDR3 runs to 14 residues. From germline, CDR1 is LGHDT and CDR2 YNNKEL (reference sequence). CDR3 sequence reads: CASSQVSGTYGYTF.

The V gene is TRBV2, the J gene TRBJ2-7; TCRdb gives TRBD1 as the D gene, but with no DNA this cannot be confirmed. Germline V gene sequence: CDR1 SNHLY, CDR2 FYNNEI. CDR3 length equals 16 residues. Here the CDR3 reads CASSESQARGIYEQYF.